Listed below are T cell receptor beta chains from one sample, sequenced in a study of CD4 T cells in relation to SARS-CoV-2 and coronaviruses. Here immunoSEQ multiplex PCR was the method, and the copy in TCRdb shows in-frame clones only, minus some. Of about 11,000 clones in the sample, roughly 82% are singletons; the top ten hold under 30%. Their recognized antigens are unknown. The source material was CD4+ T cells from PBMCs, cultured in vitro. The receptors shown here come from a human donor in good health. The CDR3 runs from the conserved cysteine through the conserved F or W. Fields, in order: clone size, J gene, D gene, V gene, CDR3 DNA, CDR3 protein. D genes are given only for firm matches. A row's size may be missing; if present it is once, few, many or a size class.

clone size: once
J gene: TRBJ1-5
D gene: -
V gene: TRBV19
CDR3 DNA: TGTGCCAGTAGGCACCAGGGCTATAGCAATCAGCCCCAGCATTTT
CDR3 protein: CASRHQGYSNQPQHF

clone size: -
J gene: TRBJ1-5
D gene: -
V gene: TRBV23-1
CDR3 DNA: TGCGCCAGCAGTCCCCGAAAGACAGCTCCATATAGCAATCAGCCCCAGCATTTT
CDR3 protein: CASSPRKTAPYSNQPQHF

clone size: once
J gene: TRBJ2-7
D gene: -
V gene: TRBV15
CDR3 DNA: TGTGCCACCAGCAGAGATTTCATGGACGAGCAGTACTTC
CDR3 protein: CATSRDFMDEQYF

clone size: -
J gene: TRBJ2-5
D gene: -
V gene: TRBV5-5
CDR3 DNA: TGTGCCAGCAGCTCTGTGGGCGTTCAAGAGACCCAGTACTTC
CDR3 protein: CASSSVGVQETQYF

clone size: -
J gene: TRBJ1-3
D gene: TRBD1
V gene: TRBV5-1
CDR3 DNA: TGCGCCAGCAGTTCGACAGGGGGGTCTGGAAACACCATATATTTT
CDR3 protein: CASSSTGGSGNTIYF

clone size: -
J gene: TRBJ2-7
D gene: -
V gene: TRBV6-5
CDR3 DNA: TGTGCCAGCAGTTCGGACGGCAGCTCCTACGAGCAGTACTTC
CDR3 protein: CASSSDGSSYEQYF

clone size: -
J gene: TRBJ2-2
D gene: -
V gene: TRBV11-3
CDR3 DNA: TGTGCCAGCAGTCCCAACACTAACACCGGGGAGCTGTTTTTT
CDR3 protein: CASSPNTNTGELFF

clone size: once
J gene: TRBJ2-5
D gene: -
V gene: TRBV29-1
CDR3 DNA: TGCAGCGTTGATCCTAGACGAGAGACCCAGTACTTC
CDR3 protein: CSVDPRRETQYF

clone size: -
J gene: TRBJ2-4
D gene: -
V gene: TRBV25-1
CDR3 DNA: TGTGCCAGCAGTGAATGGGCAGGGAGTAAAAACATTCAGTACTTC
CDR3 protein: CASSEWAGSKNIQYF

clone size: -
J gene: TRBJ1-2
D gene: TRBD1
V gene: TRBV28
CDR3 DNA: TGTGCCAGCAGTTTATCTTACAGGGGGCGAAGTGGCTACACCTTC
CDR3 protein: CASSLSYRGRSGYTF

clone size: -
J gene: TRBJ2-4
D gene: TRBD2
V gene: TRBV6-6
CDR3 DNA: TGTGCCAGCAGCCCCATACGGGGGGGAGGGAACTACTTC
CDR3 protein: CASSPIRGGGNYF

clone size: -
J gene: TRBJ2-7
D gene: -
V gene: TRBV29-1
CDR3 DNA: TGCAGCGTTGTCCGTCAGGGGATGTGGGAGCAGTACTTC
CDR3 protein: CSVVRQGMWEQYF

clone size: few
J gene: TRBJ2-7
D gene: -
V gene: TRBV4-3
CDR3 DNA: TGCGCCAGCAGCCAAGACCAGGGGGGGGGCTCCTACGAGCAGTACTTC
CDR3 protein: CASSQDQGGGSYEQYF

clone size: -
J gene: TRBJ2-1
D gene: -
V gene: TRBV3-1/TRBV3-2
CDR3 DNA: TGTGCCAGCAGCCAGGCGTATAATGCCTACAATGAGCAGTTCTTC
CDR3 protein: CASSQAYNAYNEQFF

clone size: -
J gene: TRBJ2-3
D gene: -
V gene: TRBV6-5
CDR3 DNA: TGTGCCAGCACGCTCCCGGGGTCCGATACGCAGTATTTT
CDR3 protein: CASTLPGSDTQYF

clone size: -
J gene: TRBJ1-1
D gene: -
V gene: TRBV12-3/TRBV12-4
CDR3 DNA: TGTGCCAGCAGCCCACGGGGGGATGAAGCTTTCTTT
CDR3 protein: CASSPRGDEAFF

clone size: once
J gene: TRBJ1-3
D gene: TRBD1
V gene: TRBV7-2
CDR3 DNA: TGTGCCAGCAGCTTAGTCTCGACAGGGGGCGCTGGAAACACCATATATTTT
CDR3 protein: CASSLVSTGGAGNTIYF

clone size: -
J gene: TRBJ2-7
D gene: TRBD2
V gene: TRBV5-4
CDR3 DNA: TGTGCCAGCAGCTTGGGGCTAGCGGAAACCTACGAGCAGTACTTC
CDR3 protein: CASSLGLAETYEQYF

clone size: -
J gene: TRBJ1-2
D gene: -
V gene: TRBV27
CDR3 DNA: TGTGCCAGCAGTTTATCGTCGTACGATGGCTACACCTTC
CDR3 protein: CASSLSSYDGYTF

clone size: -
J gene: TRBJ1-2
D gene: -
V gene: TRBV5-5
CDR3 DNA: TGTGCCAGCAGCTTGGTGGATCCGGGGAGCGGCTACACCTTC
CDR3 protein: CASSLVDPGSGYTF

clone size: -
J gene: TRBJ2-1
D gene: TRBD1
V gene: TRBV18
CDR3 DNA: TGTGCCAGCTCACCAGACAGGGGCGGGTACAATGAGCAGTTCTTC
CDR3 protein: CASSPDRGGYNEQFF

clone size: -
J gene: TRBJ2-7
D gene: -
V gene: TRBV6-1
CDR3 DNA: TGTGCCAGCAGTGAATCGGTATCCGAGCAGTACTTC
CDR3 protein: CASSESVSEQYF

clone size: -
J gene: TRBJ2-7
D gene: -
V gene: TRBV6-5
CDR3 DNA: TGTGCCAGCAGATTAACTGGGAGCTCCTACGAGCAGTACTTC
CDR3 protein: CASRLTGSSYEQYF

clone size: -
J gene: TRBJ1-6
D gene: -
V gene: TRBV6-5
CDR3 DNA: TGTGCCAGCAGGAGGACAGCATATAATTCACCCCTCCACTTT
CDR3 protein: CASRRTAYNSPLHF

clone size: once
J gene: TRBJ2-3
D gene: -
V gene: TRBV2
CDR3 DNA: TGTGCCAGCAGTGAAAGGGCTACTTACACAGATACGCAGTATTTT
CDR3 protein: CASSERATYTDTQYF

clone size: few
J gene: TRBJ2-7
D gene: TRBD2
V gene: TRBV28
CDR3 DNA: TGTGCCAGCAGTGCCGGGACTATTCCCTACGAGCAGTACTTC
CDR3 protein: CASSAGTIPYEQYF

clone size: -
J gene: TRBJ1-2
D gene: -
V gene: TRBV5-1
CDR3 DNA: TGCGCCAGCAGCTTCATACCTGGAGCAGGGAATGGCTACACCTTC
CDR3 protein: CASSFIPGAGNGYTF

clone size: once
J gene: TRBJ2-2
D gene: TRBD2
V gene: TRBV6-5
CDR3 DNA: TGTGCCAGCCGGTGGGGGGGTAACACCGGGGAGCTGTTTTTT
CDR3 protein: CASRWGGNTGELFF

clone size: -
J gene: TRBJ2-2
D gene: -
V gene: TRBV9
CDR3 DNA: TGTGCCAGCAGCGTAGCTACAGGGAGGAGCACCGGGGAGCTGTTTTTT
CDR3 protein: CASSVATGRSTGELFF

clone size: once
J gene: TRBJ1-6
D gene: -
V gene: TRBV11-2
CDR3 DNA: TGTGCCAGCAGCTTAGGGATACAGGGCTATTCACCCCTCCACTTT
CDR3 protein: CASSLGIQGYSPLHF

clone size: once
J gene: TRBJ2-3
D gene: -
V gene: TRBV3-1/TRBV3-2
CDR3 DNA: TGTGCCAGCAGCCAAACATACACAGATACGCAGTATTTT
CDR3 protein: CASSQTYTDTQYF

clone size: -
J gene: TRBJ1-3
D gene: -
V gene: TRBV30
CDR3 DNA: TGTGCCTGGACCCCGGGACTCTTGAGCTCTGGAAACACCATATATTTT
CDR3 protein: CAWTPGLLSSGNTIYF

clone size: -
J gene: TRBJ1-5
D gene: -
V gene: TRBV29-1
CDR3 DNA: TGCAGCGTTGGGTCCGGGGGGCAGCCCCAGCATTTT
CDR3 protein: CSVGSGGQPQHF

clone size: -
J gene: TRBJ2-1
D gene: -
V gene: TRBV7-2
CDR3 DNA: TGTGCCAGCAGCTTGATAGACCTAGCCGGAAATGAGCAGTTCTTC
CDR3 protein: CASSLIDLAGNEQFF

clone size: medium-sized
J gene: TRBJ2-3
D gene: TRBD2
V gene: TRBV11-3
CDR3 DNA: TGTGCCAGCAGCCCGCTAGCGGGGGACACAGATACGCAGTATTTT
CDR3 protein: CASSPLAGDTDTQYF

clone size: -
J gene: TRBJ2-5
D gene: -
V gene: TRBV12-5
CDR3 DNA: TGTGCTAGTGGTTTGAGGCCAGATCAAGAGACCCAGTACTTC
CDR3 protein: CASGLRPDQETQYF

clone size: -
J gene: TRBJ2-1
D gene: -
V gene: TRBV7-9
CDR3 DNA: TGTGCCAGCAGCTTAGGAAATGAGCAGTTCTTC
CDR3 protein: CASSLGNEQFF

clone size: -
J gene: TRBJ2-5
D gene: -
V gene: TRBV2
CDR3 DNA: TGTGCCAGCAGTGCCGGGACTTACCAAGAGACCCAGTACTTC
CDR3 protein: CASSAGTYQETQYF

clone size: -
J gene: TRBJ2-1
D gene: -
V gene: TRBV13
CDR3 DNA: TGTGCCAGCAGCGAGGACCGGGGCCAGCAGTTCTTC
CDR3 protein: CASSEDRGQQFF

clone size: once
J gene: TRBJ1-5
D gene: -
V gene: TRBV4-3
CDR3 DNA: TGCGCCAGCAGCCCACCGTACGATCAGCCCCAGCATTTT
CDR3 protein: CASSPPYDQPQHF

clone size: -
J gene: TRBJ2-7
D gene: TRBD1
V gene: TRBV11-2
CDR3 DNA: TGTGCCAGCAGCTCACCCCGGGACAGGTCCTACGAGCAGTACTTC
CDR3 protein: CASSSPRDRSYEQYF

clone size: once
J gene: TRBJ2-3
D gene: TRBD1
V gene: TRBV27
CDR3 DNA: TGTGCCACCCAGGTGAACAGGGGAAACACAGATACGCAGTATTTT
CDR3 protein: CATQVNRGNTDTQYF

clone size: -
J gene: TRBJ2-1
D gene: -
V gene: TRBV7-7
CDR3 DNA: TGTGCCAGCAGCTTATCCACGTACAATGAGCAGTTCTTC
CDR3 protein: CASSLSTYNEQFF

clone size: -
J gene: TRBJ2-3
D gene: -
V gene: TRBV12-5
CDR3 DNA: TGTGCTAGTGGTCCAAATACGCAGTATTTT
CDR3 protein: CASGPNTQYF

clone size: -
J gene: TRBJ2-1
D gene: TRBD2
V gene: TRBV6-5
CDR3 DNA: TGTGCCAGCACCCACCTAGCGGGAGGTAACAATGAGCAGTTCTTC
CDR3 protein: CASTHLAGGNNEQFF

clone size: -
J gene: TRBJ2-3
D gene: TRBD2
V gene: TRBV4-1
CDR3 DNA: TGCGCCAGCAGCCAAGGAGGACTAGCGGGGGTCACAGATACGCAGTATTTT
CDR3 protein: CASSQGGLAGVTDTQYF

clone size: few
J gene: TRBJ1-1
D gene: TRBD1
V gene: TRBV7-9
CDR3 DNA: TGTGCCAGCAGCTTACAGGGGGACACTGAAGCTTTCTTT
CDR3 protein: CASSLQGDTEAFF

clone size: few
J gene: TRBJ1-5
D gene: -
V gene: TRBV6-2/TRBV6-3
CDR3 DNA: TGTGCCAGCAGCCGAGAGTCGGTGACCCAGCATTTT
CDR3 protein: CASSRESVTQHF

clone size: -
J gene: TRBJ2-2
D gene: -
V gene: TRBV9
CDR3 DNA: TGTGCCAGCAGCCTCTCAAGGTACACCGGGGAGCTGTTTTTT
CDR3 protein: CASSLSRYTGELFF

clone size: -
J gene: TRBJ1-3
D gene: -
V gene: TRBV6-5
CDR3 DNA: TGTGCCAGCAGGTATAGCTCTGGAAACACCATATATTTT
CDR3 protein: CASRYSSGNTIYF

clone size: few
J gene: TRBJ2-7
D gene: -
V gene: TRBV6-4
CDR3 DNA: TGTGCCAGCAGTGACTCTGCAGGGGTCTCCTACGAGCAGTACTTC
CDR3 protein: CASSDSAGVSYEQYF

clone size: once
J gene: TRBJ2-1
D gene: -
V gene: TRBV13
CDR3 DNA: TGTGCCAGCAGCTTAAAGCCTAGCCCCTCCTACAATGAGCAGTTCTTC
CDR3 protein: CASSLKPSPSYNEQFF

clone size: -
J gene: TRBJ1-2
D gene: -
V gene: TRBV7-8
CDR3 DNA: TGTGCCAGCAGCCCCCCGGGGGCCGAGACCCATGGCTACACCTTC
CDR3 protein: CASSPPGAETHGYTF